This T cell receptor beta chain was documented in a study of shared T cell receptors in the human thymus. Germline V gene sequence: CDR1 MNHEY, CDR2 SMNVEV (reference sequence). The CDR3 sequence is 19 residues long. V was clipped by 1 base and J by 4 bases; unmatched bases: 15. With regard to this clone: Distinct nucleotide sequences in the sample also encode this CDR3.

The data were produced by immunoSEQ multiplex PCR, yet TCRdb's version contains in-frame clones alone and is incomplete. The sample contains about 380,000 clones, approximately 95% of which appear only once. The sequence came from a human donor. What was sequenced was thymocytes. The rearrangement links TRBV27 to TRBJ2-1; 8 bases are shared with TRBD1. CDR3: CASSLFLLGRDRSYNEQFF. CDR3 coding DNA: TGTGCCAGCAGTTTATTTTTATTGGGTCGGGACAGGTCTTACAATGAGCAGTTCTTC.